This T cell receptor (beta chain) was captured by sequencing in a study of T cell responses to AZD1222 COVID-19 vaccine. The study, taken as a whole, reports: Across the whole spike, CD4 TCRs peaked at regions 160-218 and 743-854. Compared with day 0, the breadth and depth of the Spike-specific TCR repertoire rose significantly after two doses of AZD1222.

The germline CDR1 and CDR2 sequences are LGHNT and FRNRAP. This CDR3 spans 15 amino acids. Losses at the gene ends were 3 bases for V and 3 bases for J; bases not matched to a gene: 6. Method: immunoSEQ multiplex PCR; TCRdb's copy keeps in-frame clones and lacks some. Of roughly 170,000 clones detected, more than 85% appear once; the ten largest clones hold more than 0.8%. As regards this clone: Its antigen is not known.

This chain uses TRBV12-5 with TRBJ1-2, with TRBD1 identical over 8 bases. The clonotype comes from an adult in good health. The sample was peripheral blood, taken on day 0 of AZD1222 vaccination. The CDR3 spells CASGFDMDRDYGYTF. The CDR3 DNA reads TGTGCTAGTGGTTTCGATATGGACAGGGACTATGGCTACACCTTC.